This TCR beta chain was recorded in a study of shared clonotypes between healthy human individuals. Per germline, CDR1 SGHKS and CDR2 YYEKEE (reference sequence). V was clipped by 2 bases and J by 11 bases, with 13 bases between them. The CDR3 consists of 12 residues. This clone was counted between two and nine times. Sorted subsets were amplified in replicate PCRs using 200 ng DNA, tens of thousands of T cell genomes. Only in-frame clones appear in the TCRdb table, and some are missing; sequencing was by immunoSEQ multiplex PCR. The sample yields under 600,000 clones, more than 95% seen once. The source is a woman aged 25 to 45 in good health. The chain joins TRBV5-5 to TRBJ1-1; D gene unclear. The sequenced sample consisted of naive CD4+ T cells sorted from blood. Sample subset: CD45RA+ positively selected. The CDR3 here is CASSLRSVGAFF. CDR3 DNA sequence: TGTGCCAGCAGCTTACGGTCAGTGGGTGCTTTCTTT.